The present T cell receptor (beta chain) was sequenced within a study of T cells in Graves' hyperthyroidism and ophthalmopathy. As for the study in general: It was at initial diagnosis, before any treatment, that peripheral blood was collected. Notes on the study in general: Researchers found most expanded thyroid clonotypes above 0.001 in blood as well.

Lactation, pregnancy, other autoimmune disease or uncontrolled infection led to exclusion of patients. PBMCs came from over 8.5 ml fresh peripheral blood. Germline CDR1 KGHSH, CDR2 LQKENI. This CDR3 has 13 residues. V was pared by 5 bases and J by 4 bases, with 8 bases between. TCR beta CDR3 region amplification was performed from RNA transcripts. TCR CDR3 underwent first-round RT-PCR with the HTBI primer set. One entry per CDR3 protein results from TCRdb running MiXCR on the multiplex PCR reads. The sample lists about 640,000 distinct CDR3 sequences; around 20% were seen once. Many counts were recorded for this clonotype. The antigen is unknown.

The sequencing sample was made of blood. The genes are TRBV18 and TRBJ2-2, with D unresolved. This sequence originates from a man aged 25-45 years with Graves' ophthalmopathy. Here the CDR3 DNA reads TGTGCCAGCTCAAGATCAAGCACCGGGGAGCTGTTTTTT. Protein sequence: CASSRSSTGELFF.